This T cell receptor (beta chain) was sequenced during a study of radiation and T cells in renal cell carcinoma. Study-wide results and limits: In blood, top tumor clones expanded by 2 weeks, shrinking by 4.

As to time point: baseline pretreatment blood. Sample treatment: 15 Gy SBRT to primary tumor, nephrectomy 4 weeks later. Blood was sampled at baseline, 2 weeks and 4 weeks after SBRT. Profiling relied on immunoSEQ multiplex PCR, and the TCRdb table lists in-frame clones only, not all of them. The table lists 130,000 to 150,000 clones, approximately 90% of them singletons. Per the germline V gene, CDR1 is SEHNR and CDR2 is FQNEAQ (reference sequence). This CDR3 has 18 amino acids. V was pared by 1 base and J by 7 bases, with 16 bases of the junction left unmatched. Worth noting for this clone: Antigen: not known.

The rearrangement joins TRBV7-9 to TRBJ2-5; 9 bases are shared with TRBD2. The specimen was blood, collected from a patient whose treatment included radiotherapy and nephrectomy. This receptor was identified in a woman aged 45 to 65 with renal cell carcinoma. In nucleotides, the CDR3 is TGTGCCAGCAGCTTAGGAGGGGCGTCTAGCGGGGAGTGGGTGACCCAGTACTTC. Translated: CASSLGGASSGEWVTQYF.